In this sample, the clone carrying this TCR beta chain turned up many times. Its antigen remains unknown. The data originate from a study of early T cells in non-severe SARS-CoV-2 infection. Study details: Bulk RNA taken from unsorted whole blood was sequenced, leaving chains unpaired. Notes on the study in general: The VDJdb matching leaned toward anti-spike CD8 responses and overlooked private and CD4 specificities.

Trimming took 0 bases from V and 4 from J, leaving 9 bases between them. CDR1 and CDR2 (germline): DFQATT, SNEGSKA (reference sequence). This CDR3 region has 13 residues. Each cDNA molecule carried a unique molecular identifier. TCRdb passed the 5' RACE reads through MiXCR, listing each CDR3 protein once. This sample has fewer than 90,000 distinct CDR3 sequences; 14% occur once, and the top ten carry roughly 9.8%. The specimen sequenced was whole blood. The receptor was isolated from an adult who was a healthcare worker with PCR-confirmed SARS-CoV-2 infection or an uninfected control (not recorded which). The chain links TRBV20-1 to TRBJ1-1; unclear D gene. The CDR3 DNA follows: TGCAGTGCTAGAGATAACTTTGTCACTGAAGCTTTCTTT. Its protein is CSARDNFVTEAFF.